These 12 T cell receptor beta chains were sequenced from one sample in a study of blood T cell repertoires in COVID-19. Profiling relied on immunoSEQ multiplex PCR, and the TCRdb table lists in-frame clones only, not all of them. The data show around 200,000 clones, 80% to 90% seen once. The sequenced material came from peripheral blood. The receptors were gathered from a woman aged 40 to 50 with active or convalescent COVID-19.

In this sample, this clone turned up once. The chain joins TRBV5-5 to TRBJ2-2; 9 nucleotides align to TRBD1. Germline V lookup: CDR1 SGHKS, CDR2 YYEKEE (reference sequence). This CDR3 comprises 16 residues. V lost 3 bases to trimming and J lost 3 bases; unmatched junction nucleotides: 6. The CDR3 spells CASSSLGTGYTGELFF. The DNA for the CDR3 is TGTGCCAGCAGCTCCCTCGGGACAGGGTACACCGGGGAGCTGTTTTTT.

V is TRBV18 and J is TRBJ2-7; no definite D call. Trimming left V 3 bases short and J 6 bases short, with 9 bases between. Germline V CDR1 and CDR2: KGHSH, LQKENI. The CDR3 contains 12 residues. The CDR3 DNA is TGTGCCAGCTCACCCCCTTCCGGCGAGCAGTACTTC. Amino acid sequence: CASSPPSGEQYF.

This chain uses TRBV5-4 with TRBJ2-3; perhaps TRBD2 as D (5 bases). CDR3 length: 14 residues. Looked up from germline, CDR1 is SGHNT and CDR2 is YYREEE (reference sequence). Trimming removed 5 bases from V and 7 bases from J, with 17 bases in between. CDR3 in DNA: TGTGCCAGCAGGGCGGGCGGTGGACCATATACGCAGTATTTT. It encodes CASRAGGGPYTQYF.

This clone occurred once. This chain links TRBV7-2 with TRBJ1-2, with TRBD1 matching over 9 bases. This CDR3 is 14 amino acids long. V shed 5 bases, J shed 7 bases, and the junction held 8 bases outside the gene matches. CDR1 is SGHTA and CDR2 is FQGNSA in the germline V gene. The CDR3: CASSVYRTGVGYTF. The CDR3 bases are TGTGCCAGCAGCGTCTATCGGACAGGGGTTGGCTACACCTTC.

The chain joins TRBV5-1 to TRBJ1-3, with D unclear. This CDR3 contains 14 residues. The V gene lost 3 bases and the J gene lost 1 base, with 8 bases spanning the gap. Looked up from germline, CDR1 is SGHRS and CDR2 is YFSETQ. CDR3: CASSSGGSGNTIYF. CDR3 nucleotides: TGCGCCAGCAGCTCCGGCGGGTCTGGAAACACCATATATTTT.

V is TRBV7-9 and J is TRBJ2-5; a weak D match, TRBD1 (6 bases). CDR1 is SEHNR, CDR2 FQNEAQ, per germline (reference sequence). The CDR3 consists of 14 residues. Trimming left V 2 bases short and J 1 base short, with 8 bases between. The chain's CDR3 is CASSLTGIQETQYF. The CDR3 coding sequence is TGTGCCAGCAGCTTAACAGGGATCCAAGAGACCCAGTACTTC. Using reference TRBV7-9 and TRBJ2-5 for the parts outside the CDR3, the full variable domain is DTGVSQNPRHKITKRGQNVTFRCDPISEHNRLYWYRQTLGQGPEFLTYFQNEAQLEKSRLLSDRFSAERPKGSFSTLEIQRTEQGDSAMYLCASSLTGIQETQYFGPGTRLLVL.

The chain carries TRBV3-1 (or the pseudogene TRBV3-2) and TRBJ1-2; 8 bases agree with TRBD1. CDR1 LGHDT and CDR2 YNNKEL come from the germline V gene (reference sequence). The V gene end was trimmed by 4 bases and the J gene end by 6 bases; junction bases not matched to a gene: 7. This CDR3 is built from 14 residues. CDR3 coding DNA: TGTGCCAGCAGCCCCGGGACAGGCGAGGATGGCTACACCTTC. Protein product: CASSPGTGEDGYTF.

V gene TRBV20-1 combines with J gene TRBJ2-4, with TRBD2 identical over 10 bases. V lost 3 bases to trimming and J lost 1 base; unmatched junction nucleotides: 9. This CDR3 is built from 17 residues. Per germline, CDR1 DFQATT and CDR2 SNEGSKA (reference sequence). CDR3 loop: CSASASGSDLAKNIQYF. For the CDR3, the DNA is TGCAGTGCTAGTGCTAGCGGGAGCGATCTGGCCAAAAACATTCAGTACTTC.

Only a few counts were recorded for this clone. Within the sample, other DNA sequences also encode this same CDR3. The CDR3 sequence is CASSLGQGSGELFF. The CDR3 bases are TGTGCCAGCAGCTTGGGACAGGGTTCCGGGGAGCTGTTTTTT. The V call is TRBV5-8, the J call TRBJ2-2; the match to TRBD1 covers 7 bases. V shed 0 bases, J shed 6 bases, and the junction held 2 bases outside the gene matches. CDR1 is SGHTS and CDR2 is YDEGEE in the germline V gene. The CDR3 has 14 amino acids.

J is TRBJ2-1 and V is TRBV4-3; TRBD1 is a possible D gene (5 bases). Germline V lookup: CDR1 LGHNA, CDR2 YSLEER. V was shortened by 2 bases and J by 6 bases, with 20 bases between the two germline ends. The CDR3 runs 17 residues. CDR3 sequence reads: CASSQRNSGQARNEQFF. In nucleotides, the CDR3 is TGCGCCAGCAGCCAAAGAAATTCAGGGCAGGCACGCAATGAGCAGTTCTTC.

DNA for the CDR3: TGTGCCAGCAGTTCATCAGGGGGTTCAAACCCCTACGAGCAGTACTTC. This gives the protein CASSSSGGSNPYEQYF. The rearrangement joins TRBV6-6 to TRBJ2-7; 7 positions agree with TRBD1. The CDR3 runs to 16 residues. V lost 4 bases, J lost 2 bases, and 11 bases stayed unmatched. Per the germline V gene, CDR1 is MNHNY and CDR2 is SVGAGI (reference sequence).

The chain is built from TRBV6-5 and TRBJ2-5, with TRBD1 matching over 7 bases. Trimming cost V 5 bases and J 4 bases; bases outside gene matches: 10. Germline assignment: CDR1 MNHEY and CDR2 SVGAGI. The CDR3 totals 15 residues. The CDR3 protein is CASSRRTGLGETQYF. The DNA for the CDR3 is TGTGCCAGCAGTAGGCGGACAGGCCTCGGAGAGACCCAGTACTTC.